This T cell receptor beta chain was recorded in a study of blood T cell repertoires in COVID-19 (dated by TCRdb to about 2020). Notes on the research overall: The collaborator samples originated in the United States, Italy and Spain and spanned the acute and convalescent phases of COVID-19. The dataset comprised deeply sampled blood TCRbeta repertoires from subjects exposed to, actively infected with, or recovered from COVID-19. The repertoires were released in a freely available public database meant as a resource for research on the immune response to SARS-CoV-2. HLA class I and class II types, where available, came from metadata supplied by the sample provider rather than from assay-based typing. The samples were drawn from two sources: the first 160 participants of the ongoing ImmuneRACE study, and over 950 subjects contributed by 6 global collaborators. A de-identified subject ID, COVID-19 status, age in years and sex were almost always included in the sample metadata. The material from the prospective study consisted of cDNA or gDNA derived from T cells, B-cell-depleted T cells, or PBMCs. Broad study findings and their caveats: Clinical and demographic metadata were provided uncurated, with the amount varying by source and participant.

V is pared back by 0 bases and J by 3 bases, with 13 bases lying between the germline termini. From the cysteine through the phenylalanine, the CDR3 covers 15 amino acids. This entry keeps only the CDR3 DNA: 45 bases, framed from base 1. The germline V gene specifies SGHRS as CDR1 and YFSETQ as CDR2. Collaborating institutions collected whole blood in K2EDTA tubes following their own protocols. For TCRbeta analysis, collaborators shipped samples in one of three forms: frozen whole blood, isolated PBMCs, or DNA extracted from either of those sample types. The immunoSEQ Assay, a bias-controlled multiplex PCR, was used to amplify TCRbeta CDR3 regions from genomic DNA. In the authors' own workflow: Within the assay, amplification of reference gene primers was used to estimate how many nucleated cells each sample contained. Sequence reads were collapsed and filtered to measure the absolute abundance of every unique TCRbeta CDR3 rearrangement. For each sample, productive Simpson clonality was calculated as the square root of Simpson's diversity index across productive rearrangements. TCRdb mirrors the immuneACCESS table, restricted to in-frame sequences. Some clones are absent from its copies; in checked studies, under half trace to an unresolved V gene, and the reason for the others is unknown. V, J and clone size were drawn from that table, and D and trimming were deduced from the DNA. For this sample there are 90,000 or so clones; over 70% appear just once. The top ten constitute more than 20% of the sample.

On this clone itself: The antigen it binds to is not known. No base quality information exists; no much larger clone differs at one position.

The receptor's source is an elderly man with active or convalescent COVID-19. The sequence links TRBV5-1 to TRBJ2-7, and TRBD1 may be the D gene, going by 6 matching bases. Sequencing used peripheral blood. The DNA sequence follows: TGCGCCAGCAGCTTGGTGGCAGGGGACGTCTACGAGCAGTACTTC. Its protein is CASSLVAGDVYEQYF.